The clone carrying this T cell receptor (beta chain) was counted only a few times. Its antigen is not known. The donors were part of the validation cohort of 100 to 150 subjects. That cohort was separate from the first cohort, which comprised some 670 subjects. Data came from immunoSEQ multiplex PCR; TCRdb stores just in-frame clones and leaves some out. The sample comprises some 240,000 clones, 87% of which are singletons, and more than 1.5% rests with the top ten. This record comes from a study of cytomegalovirus exposure and HLA in healthy donors. Study-wide results and limits: The study found most TCR sequences rare, yet found some public TCRs in many donors. Per published reports, the classifier diagnosed cytomegalovirus status with high specificity and sensitivity.

The CDR3 loop spans 17 amino acids. The receptor was isolated from a woman younger than 35 in good health and CMV-seropositive. Material: PBMCs. The rearrangement uses TRBV21-1 and TRBJ2-7; the D call TRBD1 from the table was never checked on the DNA. TRBV21-1 is an annotated pseudogene. The CDR3 DNA follows: TGTGCCAGCAGCAAAGGTTGCAGGTACAGGGGAGGTAACGAGCAGTACTTC. It encodes CASSKGCRYRGGNEQYF.